This entry lists 13 T cell receptor beta chains sequenced from one sample in a study of T cells in Graves' hyperthyroidism and ophthalmopathy. Amplification yielded TCR beta CDR3 regions, with RNA transcripts as the source. The primer set for the first-round RT-PCR of the TCR CDR3 was HTBI. From the multiplex PCR reads, TCRdb called clonotypes with MiXCR, one entry per CDR3 protein. This sample yields 400,000 to 450,000 distinct CDR3 sequences, of which roughly 14% are seen a single time; less than 15% belongs to the top ten. Source material: blood. The origin of the receptors is a young man with Graves' ophthalmopathy.

This clonotype was counted a few times. The chain recombines TRBV6-2 or TRBV6-3 with TRBJ2-1; 7 nucleotides align to TRBD2. Germline V gene sequence: CDR1 MNHEY, CDR2 SVGEGT. The CDR3 consists of 16 residues. Trimming took 3 bases from V and 3 from J; bases not matched to a gene: 8. DNA of the CDR3: TGTGCCAGCAGTTATTCCCGGCGGGGGAGCTACAATGAGCAGTTCTTC. Amino acids: CASSYSRRGSYNEQFF.

In its sample, this clonotype was seen many times. V and J are TRBV12-3 or TRBV12-4 and TRBJ1-2; no firm D call. The CDR3 spans 13 residues. Trimming left V 3 bases short and J 2 bases short, with 7 bases between. The CDR3 region is CASSFRQNYGYTF. The CDR3 bases are TGTGCCAGCAGTTTTCGGCAGAACTATGGCTACACCTTC.

In its sample, this clonotype was seen many times. This rearrangement joins TRBV5-1 to TRBJ1-1; no clear D. The CDR3 is 13 amino acids. Trimming removed 0 bases from V and 5 bases from J, with 8 bases in between. Germline V gives CDR1 SGHRS, CDR2 YFSETQ. CDR3 in amino acids: CASSLGSLTEAFF. The CDR3 DNA follows: TGCGCCAGCAGCTTGGGCAGCTTAACTGAAGCTTTCTTT. The whole variable domain, remainder taken from reference TRBV5-1 and TRBJ1-1, is KAGVTQTPRYLIKTRGQQVTLSCSPISGHRSVSWYQQTPGQGLQFLFEYFSETQRNKGNFPGRFSGRQFSNSRSEMNVSTLELGDSALYLCASSLGSLTEAFFGQGTRLTVV.

In this sample, this clonotype turned up many times. The chain combines TRBV6-6 with TRBJ1-2; D is unclear. V was cut by 3 bases and J by 1 base, with 9 bases left in between. The CDR3 is 14 amino acids. Germline V CDR1 and CDR2: MNHNY, SVGAGI (reference sequence). The CDR3 coding sequence is TGTGCCAGCAGTTATTCGGAGGATAACTATGGCTACACCTTC. It specifies CASSYSEDNYGYTF.

In its sample, this clonotype was seen a few times. The junction and the germline gene differ at one end; a read error may be behind it. J is TRBJ2-1 and V is TRBV19, with TRBD2 matching 7 bases. The germline CDR1 and CDR2 sequences are LNHDA and SQIVND (reference sequence). The CDR3 length is 15 residues. CDR3 nucleotides: TGTGCCAGTAGAATAGCGGGCAATACCTACAATGAGCAGTTCTTC. Protein product: CASRIAGNTYNEQFF.

This clonotype was detected a few times. This rearrangement joins TRBV9 to TRBJ1-3, with D tentatively TRBD1 (5 bases). The V gene lost 0 bases and the J gene lost 2 bases, with 18 bases spanning the gap. CDR1 is SGDLS, CDR2 YYNGEE, per germline. This CDR3 has 18 amino acids. CDR3 coding DNA: TGTGCCAGCAGCGTAGCCTCCATGAGGATGGGGGCTGGAAACACCATATATTTT. It specifies CASSVASMRMGAGNTIYF.

This clonotype was recorded at least ten times. This chain uses TRBV7-9 with TRBJ2-7, with 7 bases lining up with TRBD2. CDR3 length equals 14 residues. The V gene end was trimmed by 8 bases and the J gene end by 5 bases; junction bases not matched to a gene: 12. Germline CDR1 SEHNR, CDR2 FQNEAQ (reference sequence). The CDR3 bases are TGTGCCAGCCGACGGTGGGAGGGTACGAACGAGCAGTACTTC. Translating it yields CASRRWEGTNEQYF. Full variable domain (outside the CDR3, taken from reference TRBV7-9 and TRBJ2-7): DTGVSQNPRHKITKRGQNVTFRCDPISEHNRLYWYRQTLGQGPEFLTYFQNEAQLEKSRLLSDRFSAERPKGSFSTLEIQRTEQGDSAMYLCASRRWEGTNEQYFGPGTRLTVT.

This clonotype was seen more than once but under ten times. This chain links TRBV24-1 with TRBJ1-2, with D possibly being TRBD1 (6 bases). The V end lost 5 bases, the J end lost 3 bases, and 9 bases lay between the germline ends. The CDR3 is made up of 13 amino acids. Germline V gene data show CDR1 as KGHDR and CDR2 as SFDVKD. CDR3 coding DNA: TGTGCCACCAGTGCTCACAGGGACTATGGCTACACCTTC. It yields the protein CATSAHRDYGYTF.

The sample holds many counts of this clonotype. The rearrangement uses TRBV11-2 and TRBJ2-1; maybe TRBD2 (6 bases). Per the germline V gene, CDR1 is SGHAT and CDR2 is FQNNGV. V lost 0 bases and J 0 bases, leaving 6 bases between the germline ends. This CDR3 is 15 amino acids long. The CDR3 sequence is CASSLDGSSYNEQFF. The CDR3 region has the DNA TGTGCCAGCAGCTTAGACGGGAGCTCCTACAATGAGCAGTTCTTC.

This clonotype came up many times. J is TRBJ1-2 and V is TRBV7-2; D call uncertain. V was cut by 2 bases and J by 7 bases, with 11 bases left in between. CDR1 and CDR2 from the germline V gene are SGHTA and FQGNSA. The CDR3 loop spans 13 amino acids. The CDR3 nucleotides read TGTGCCAGCAGCTTAAGGCCCTCTGGTGGCTACACCTTC. It encodes CASSLRPSGGYTF.

The chain carries TRBV7-9 and TRBJ2-1, with D maybe TRBD1 (5 bases). The CDR3 spans 12 residues. CDR1 is SEHNR, CDR2 FQNEAQ, per germline (reference sequence). V was pared by 6 bases and J by 10 bases, with 13 bases between. The CDR3: CASRKDSLEQFF. CDR3 sequence (DNA): TGTGCCAGCAGAAAAGACAGTTTGGAGCAGTTCTTC.

This clonotype was seen ten or more times. The chain couples TRBV7-3 to TRBJ2-5, with D maybe TRBD2 (6 bases). The V end was cut by 5 bases, the J end by 2 bases, with 9 bases between. Germline lookup yields CDR1 SGHTA and CDR2 FQGTGA. The CDR3 consists of 13 residues. The CDR3 nucleotides are TGTGCCAGCAGCCCTAGCGAACAAGAGACCCAGTACTTC. It is translated as CASSPSEQETQYF.

The chain is built from TRBV27 and TRBJ2-1; D ambiguous. Germline loops: CDR1 MNHEY, CDR2 SMNVEV (reference sequence). Trimming left V 3 bases short and J 2 bases short, with 8 bases between. The CDR3 contains 14 residues. This CDR3 reads CASSLTDAYNEQFF. CDR3 sequence (DNA): TGTGCCAGCAGTTTGACGGATGCCTACAATGAGCAGTTCTTC.